This T cell receptor beta chain was captured in a study of shared clonotypes between healthy human individuals. The CDR3 extends over 13 amino acids. Germline V gene lookup returns CDR1 SGHTA and CDR2 FQGNSA. Trimming shortened V by 8 bases and J by 5 bases, and 15 bases separated the two germline ends. Using immunoSEQ multiplex PCR, the repertoire was profiled, and TCRdb retains in-frame clones only, with some absent. The data hold some 2.3 million clones, with approximately 95% observed a single time. A split of CD4+ cells into CD45RA+ naive and CD45RA-negative memory subsets was performed. Sequencing was done on a sample of naive CD4+ T cells from PBMCs. Subset noted: CD45RA+ positively selected. The chain couples TRBV7-2 to TRBJ1-2; D unclear. The clonotype comes from a man younger than 30 in good health. Some clones in this sample may be carry-over from other donors' samples. The CDR3 DNA is TGTGCCAGCTCTAAGGAAGGAGGGTATGGCTACACCTTC. It translates to CASSKEGGYGYTF.